These 17 T cell receptor beta chains were sequenced from one sample in a study of blood T cell repertoires in COVID-19. Sequencing used immunoSEQ multiplex PCR; TCRdb keeps in-frame clones, though not all of them. The data hold around 290,000 clones, with about nine tenths observed a single time. Sequencing used PBMCs or T cells enriched from blood (not recorded which). The receptor source for this set is a woman aged 40 to 49 who had recovered from COVID-19.

This clone has just one count. V is TRBV19 and J is TRBJ1-2, with unresolved D. The CDR3 runs 13 residues. Trimming removed 5 bases at V and 4 bases at J, with 11 bases between. In germline, CDR1 is LNHDA, CDR2 SQIVND (reference sequence). The CDR3 nucleotides read TGTGCCAGTAGTTTCGGGGTGACCTATGGCTACACCTTC. This translates into CASSFGVTYGYTF.

The chain couples TRBV5-4 to TRBJ1-2; the match to TRBD1 covers 7 bases. V was clipped by 5 bases and J by 4 bases; unmatched bases: 5. The germline gives CDR1 SGHNT, CDR2 YYREEE (reference sequence). CDR3 length: 13 residues. CDR3 protein: CASRATGSYGYTF. DNA for the CDR3: TGTGCCAGCAGAGCGACAGGGAGCTATGGCTACACCTTC.

This sequence joins TRBV29-1 and TRBJ1-1, with D tentatively TRBD1 (5 bases). The CDR3 spans 13 residues. V was trimmed by 5 bases and J by 1 base, leaving 11 bases between them. Germline V gene data show CDR1 as SQVTM and CDR2 as ANQGSEA. The CDR3: CSVLRGGNTEAFF. The CDR3 DNA is TGCAGCGTTTTGAGGGGAGGGAACACTGAAGCTTTCTTT.

The rearrangement joins TRBV6-5 to TRBJ2-7; D perhaps matches TRBD2 (6 bases). The germline CDR1 and CDR2 sequences are MNHEY and SVGAGI. This CDR3 has 14 residues. The V end lost 8 bases, the J end lost 6 bases, and 20 bases lay between the germline ends. CDR3 protein: CASGSILASAEQYF. CDR3 nucleotide sequence: TGTGCCAGCGGGTCAATACTAGCTTCGGCCGAGCAGTACTTC.

This chain links TRBV6-5 with TRBJ2-4; D is uncertain. This CDR3 contains 16 residues. In germline, CDR1 is MNHEY, CDR2 SVGAGI. Trimming took 4 bases from V and 1 from J, leaving 14 bases between them. The CDR3, as DNA: TGTGCCAGCAGTTCAACACAGCCTACGGCCAAAAACATTCAGTACTTC. It encodes CASSSTQPTAKNIQYF.

The CDR3 DNA is TGTGCCAGCAGCTTGGGGAGGGCGGGCACAGATACGCAGTATTTT. Its translation is CASSLGRAGTDTQYF. The J gene is TRBJ2-3, the V gene TRBV11-1; 7 bases match TRBD2. Germline CDR1 and CDR2: SGHAT and FQDESV (reference sequence). The CDR3 covers 15 residues. V lost 3 bases and J lost 1; bases outside the gene matches: 4.

The chain combines TRBV14 with TRBJ1-6; D gene unclear. The V and J ends lost 4 bases and 0 bases respectively, with 22 bases between them. The CDR3 extends over 20 amino acids. The V gene's germline CDR1 is SGHDN and CDR2 FVKESK. This CDR3 is CASSPKAVRPPSSYNSPLHF. The CDR3 DNA sequence: TGTGCCAGCAGCCCAAAGGCGGTTCGTCCGCCTAGCTCCTATAATTCACCCCTCCACTTT.

V gene TRBV7-9 combines with J gene TRBJ2-1; D not certain. Germline values: CDR1 SEHNR, CDR2 FQNEAQ (reference sequence). V was trimmed by 1 base and J by 8 bases, leaving 9 bases between them. This CDR3 region has 13 residues. The CDR3, as DNA: TGTGCCAGCAGCTTAGAAGCCCCCCATGAGCAGTTCTTC. This sequence encodes CASSLEAPHEQFF.

This rearrangement joins TRBV10-3 to TRBJ1-1; possible D gene TRBD1, 5 bases. V gave up 3 bases and J gave up 4 bases, with 15 bases separating them. The germline V gene has CDR1 ENHRY and CDR2 SYGVKD. This CDR3 is built from 15 residues. The CDR3, as DNA: TGTGCCATCAGTGATGCAAGGGCAAGGGGCACTGAAGCTTTCTTT. This encodes CAISDARARGTEAFF.

The gene calls are TRBV2 and TRBJ1-6; a possible D gene is TRBD1 (5 bases). Germline-derived CDR1 and CDR2 are SNHLY and FYNNEI. Trimming pared 7 bases from V and 4 bases from J, leaving 8 bases between. The CDR3 is made up of 13 amino acids. The CDR3 loop is CASKGSYNSPLHF. CDR3 nucleotide sequence: TGTGCCAGCAAGGGGTCGTATAATTCACCCCTCCACTTT.

V gene TRBV2 combines with J gene TRBJ1-5, with D possibly matching TRBD1 (5 bases). The CDR3 length is 15 residues. Germline assignment: CDR1 SNHLY and CDR2 FYNNEI. The germline V and J ends were trimmed by 3 bases and 6 bases, with 15 bases remaining between them. This chain's CDR3 is CASSEFRDGSQPQHF. Here the CDR3 DNA reads TGTGCCAGCAGTGAGTTCAGGGATGGTTCTCAGCCCCAGCATTTT.

The gene calls are TRBV2 and TRBJ2-5; perhaps TRBD2 as D (6 bases). Trimming cost V 6 bases and J 5 bases, with 28 bases left between them. The CDR3 is made up of 18 amino acids. Germline lookup yields CDR1 SNHLY and CDR2 FYNNEI. The CDR3 reads CASRIQGMRRDVVETQYF. The CDR3 nucleotides are TGTGCCAGCAGGATCCAAGGAATGAGGCGGGACGTGGTCGAGACCCAGTACTTC.

This chain links TRBV18 with TRBJ2-1; maybe TRBD2 (5 bases). Germline values: CDR1 KGHSH, CDR2 LQKENI. Deletions cut 6 bases from V and 5 bases from J, with 11 bases between. The CDR3 consists of 13 residues. CDR3 DNA: TGTGCCAGCTCCTACGGGGTCGACAATGAGCAGTTCTTC. This codes for CASSYGVDNEQFF.

The chain combines TRBV4-3 with TRBJ1-2; 10 nucleotides line up with TRBD1. V lost 0 bases, J lost 4 bases, and 2 bases stayed unmatched. This CDR3 comprises 15 residues. The germline V gene encodes CDR1 LGHNA and CDR2 YSLEER. The CDR3 region has the DNA TGCGCCAGCAGCCAAGATCGGGACAGGGGCTATGGCTACACCTTC. Amino acid sequence: CASSQDRDRGYGYTF.

The rearrangement joins TRBV6-5 to TRBJ2-7; 11 bases align to TRBD1. The CDR3 length is 15 residues. V shed 5 bases and J 3 bases; nucleotides not matched to a gene: 6. Germline lookup yields CDR1 MNHEY and CDR2 SVGAGI. CDR3 sequence: CASSQSGQGGYEQYF. DNA for the CDR3: TGTGCCAGCAGTCAATCGGGACAGGGGGGCTACGAGCAGTACTTC.

The chain has TRBV2 and TRBJ1-3, with 7 bases fitting TRBD1. V was clipped by 4 bases and J by 1 base; unmatched bases: 7. The CDR3 sequence is 16 residues long. Germline V lookup: CDR1 SNHLY, CDR2 FYNNEI. As DNA, the CDR3 is TGTGCCAGCAGTGCCCGACAGGGAGTGTCTGGAAACACCATATATTTT. This encodes CASSARQGVSGNTIYF.

The genes are TRBV7-9 and TRBJ2-5; 10 bases are a match to TRBD1. V was clipped by 7 bases and J by 2 bases; unmatched bases: 4. Germline-derived CDR1 and CDR2 are SEHNR and FQNEAQ (reference sequence). This CDR3 is 14 amino acids long. The CDR3 nucleotides read TGTGCCAGCACCCTGGACAGGGGGCAAGAGACCCAGTACTTC. This encodes CASTLDRGQETQYF. The entire variable domain, with the rest obtained from reference TRBV7-9 and TRBJ2-5, is as follows: DTGVSQNPRHKITKRGQNVTFRCDPISEHNRLYWYRQTLGQGPEFLTYFQNEAQLEKSRLLSDRFSAERPKGSFSTLEIQRTEQGDSAMYLCASTLDRGQETQYFGPGTRLLVL.